The clone carrying this T cell receptor beta chain was counted between two and nine times. Germline CDR1 reads DFQATT; CDR2 reads SNEGSKA (reference sequence). V gave up 3 bases and J gave up 6 bases; unmatched junction bases: 8. The CDR3 loop spans 15 amino acids. Clones were sequenced by immunoSEQ multiplex PCR, and TCRdb holds only the in-frame ones, with some missing. The sample has some 280,000 clones, about 82% seen once. The record originates from a study of blood T cell repertoires in COVID-19. What was sequenced was peripheral blood. This sequence originates from a woman aged 50 to 65 with active or convalescent COVID-19. V is TRBV20-1 and J is TRBJ2-1; 10 nucleotides line up with TRBD2. CDR3 sequence: CSASAASGSGNEQFF. The CDR3 DNA reads as TGCAGTGCTAGTGCCGCTAGCGGGAGTGGCAATGAGCAGTTCTTC.